This T cell receptor beta chain was observed in a study of beta chain features in type 1 diabetes. V shed 1 base, J shed 6 bases, and the junction held 5 bases outside the gene matches. The CDR3 covers 15 residues. Germline CDR1 reads SGHTA; CDR2 reads FQGNSA. Study results and caveats: Type 1 diabetes patients had VDJ junctions that carried fewer insertions and more deletions. PCR, the amplification step, might favor shorter templates, equally in patients and controls.

A note on this clone: As yet, its antigen is unknown.

The authors reverse transcribed all of the isolated RNA, so sequencing captured expressed TCRB transcripts. Sequenced naive, central memory and regulatory T cell samples produced an average of about 3.57 million reads. Only in-frame clones appear in the TCRdb table, and some are missing; sequencing was by immunoSEQ multiplex PCR. Among about 410,000 clones listed, 11% to 15% were seen once. The specimen was naive CD4+ T cells from blood. V and J are TRBV7-2 and TRBJ2-7, with 11 positions matching TRBD2. The sequence was obtained from a man younger than 40 in good health. The CDR3 DNA reads as TGTGCCAGCAGCTTAGAAATAGCGGGGGGGCCCGAGCAGTACTTC. Protein: CASSLEIAGGPEQYF.